The sequence of this T cell receptor (beta chain) was determined in a study of shared T cell receptors in the human thymus. Generated by immunoSEQ multiplex PCR, the TCRdb table keeps only in-frame clones and is missing some. The sample yields about 660,000 clones, more than 75% seen once. V lost 0 bases to trimming and J lost 0 bases, with 9 bases between them. This CDR3 region has 15 residues. Germline CDR1 reads MNHEY; CDR2 reads SVGAGI. The sample also formed part of further work on human thymus T cells. That source reports: The people who donated were healthy Finnish babies having corrective surgery for congenital heart defects. The thymus tissue came from resections taken during corrective heart surgery.

The chain couples TRBV6-5 to TRBJ2-7, with D perhaps matching TRBD2 (5 bases). Sequencing used thymocytes. This TCR was sampled from a boy under two years old with a congenital heart defect. CDR3 bases: TGTGCCAGCAGTTACTCGCGGGTAGTCTCCTACGAGCAGTACTTC. It specifies CASSYSRVVSYEQYF.